Listed below are T cell receptor beta chains from one sample, sequenced in a study of OX40 agonist ivuxolimab in advanced cancers. Repertoires were generated with immunoSEQ multiplex PCR, while TCRdb's copy carries only in-frame clones and drops some. The sample consists of about 69,000 clones, approximately 86% of them appearing once. The material was CD4+ or CD8+ T cells sorted from blood, obtained in a trial of the OX40 agonist ivuxolimab. The receptors here all came from an adult with an advanced solid tumor such as melanoma, head and neck, liver or kidney cancer. Both conserved end residues are part of each CDR3. A D gene is named only where the DNA matches it firmly. Clone size is not always given. Where it is, it says once, few, many or a class for expanded clones.

TRBV7-2	TRBD1	TRBJ2-2	14	NA	TGTGCCAGCAGAAACAGGGGGCTGGCCGGGGAGCTGTTTTTT	CASRNRGLAGELFF
TRBV28	NA	TRBJ2-2	12	NA	TGTGCCAGCAAAGAGAACACCGGGGAGCTGTTTTTT	CASKENTGELFF
TRBV19	NA	TRBJ2-6	15	NA	TGTGCCAGTAGTGTATACAGCTCTGGGGCCAACGTCCTGACTTTC	CASSVYSSGANVLTF
TRBV28	NA	TRBJ1-1	14	NA	TGTGCCAGCAGGAACGGACAGTCGAACACTGAAGCTTTCTTT	CASRNGQSNTEAFF
TRBV14	NA	TRBJ1-1	14	NA	TGTGCCAGCAGCCAAGAGTTGAGGGGCAATGAAGCTTTCTTT	CASSQELRGNEAFF
TRBV11-3	TRBD2	TRBJ2-1	17	NA	TGTGCCAGCAGCTTAGAGGCTAGCGGGAGCCTACTTAATGAGCAGTTCTTC	CASSLEASGSLLNEQFF
TRBV6-5	NA	TRBJ2-7	15	once	TGTGCCAGCAGTATCCCCGGGACTTCCCGCTACGAGCAGTACTTC	CASSIPGTSRYEQYF
TRBV10-1	NA	TRBJ2-3	13	NA	TGCGCCAGCAGTAGTGAGAACACAGATACGCAGTATTTT	CASSSENTDTQYF
TRBV6-6	NA	TRBJ2-7	15	NA	TGTGCCAGCAGGCCGAACAGGGACTTATTGTACGAGCAGTACTTC	CASRPNRDLLYEQYF
TRBV28	TRBD1	TRBJ2-7	15	NA	TGTGCCAGCAGCCGCCTGCGGACAGGGGGGGAAGCGCAGTACTTC	CASSRLRTGGEAQYF
TRBV6-1	NA	TRBJ1-2	13	NA	TGTGCCAGCAGTGAACAGCAGTACTATGGCTACACCTTC	CASSEQQYYGYTF
TRBV28	TRBD1	TRBJ1-4	15	NA	TGTGCCAGCAGTTCCTGGACAGGGAAGGATGAAAAACTGTTTTTT	CASSSWTGKDEKLFF